The T cell receptor beta chain described here comes from a study of CD8 T cells in Susac syndrome. On the study more broadly: At the time their blood was drawn, patients with Susac syndrome were either therapy-naive, on corticosteroids (with some of them also receiving intravenous immunoglobulin), or on intravenous immunoglobulin alone.

RNA, at about 0.5 to 1 ug, was reverse transcribed with random hexamers. The immunoSEQ assay covered 54 Vbeta and 13 Jbeta segments for CDR3. Each CDR3 protein is one row after TCRdb ran MiXCR on the immunoSEQ multiplex PCR reads. The data contain roughly 75,000 distinct CDR3 sequences, around 93% of them singletons. Germline loops: CDR1 SGHAT, CDR2 FQNNGV. CDR3 length equals 19 residues. The V gene lost 6 bases and the J gene lost 0 bases, with 24 bases spanning the gap. Recently defined diagnostic criteria for definite or probable disease were fulfilled by Susac syndrome patients. Material: CD4+ T cells from PBMCs. This sequence was found in a human donor with Susac syndrome. V is TRBV11-2 and J is TRBJ2-4; D is possibly TRBD2 (6 bases). The CDR3 coding sequence is TGTGCCAGCAGTCCTGCGGGGCAGCTCCTGGGGTTAGCCAAAAACATTCAGTACTTC. It specifies CASSPAGQLLGLAKNIQYF.